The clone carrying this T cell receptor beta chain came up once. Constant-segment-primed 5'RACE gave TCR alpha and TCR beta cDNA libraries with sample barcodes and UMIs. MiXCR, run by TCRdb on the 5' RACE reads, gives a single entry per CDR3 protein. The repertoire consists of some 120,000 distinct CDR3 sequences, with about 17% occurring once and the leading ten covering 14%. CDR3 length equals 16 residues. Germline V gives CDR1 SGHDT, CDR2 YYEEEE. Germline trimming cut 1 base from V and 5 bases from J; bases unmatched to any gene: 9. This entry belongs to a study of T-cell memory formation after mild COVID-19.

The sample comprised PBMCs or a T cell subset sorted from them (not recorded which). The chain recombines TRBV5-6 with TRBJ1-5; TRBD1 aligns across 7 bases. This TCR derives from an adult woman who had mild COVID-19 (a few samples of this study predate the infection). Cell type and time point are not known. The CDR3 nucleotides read TGTGCCAGCAGCTTGAGGGGGACAGAAGGTGATCAGCCCCAGCATTTT. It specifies CASSLRGTEGDQPQHF. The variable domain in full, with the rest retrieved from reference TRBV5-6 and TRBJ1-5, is DAGVTQSPTHLIKTRGQQVTLRCSPKSGHDTVSWYQQALGQGPQFIFQYYEEEERQRGNFPDRFSGHQFPNYSSELNVNALLLGDSALYLCASSLRGTEGDQPQHFGDGTRLSIL.